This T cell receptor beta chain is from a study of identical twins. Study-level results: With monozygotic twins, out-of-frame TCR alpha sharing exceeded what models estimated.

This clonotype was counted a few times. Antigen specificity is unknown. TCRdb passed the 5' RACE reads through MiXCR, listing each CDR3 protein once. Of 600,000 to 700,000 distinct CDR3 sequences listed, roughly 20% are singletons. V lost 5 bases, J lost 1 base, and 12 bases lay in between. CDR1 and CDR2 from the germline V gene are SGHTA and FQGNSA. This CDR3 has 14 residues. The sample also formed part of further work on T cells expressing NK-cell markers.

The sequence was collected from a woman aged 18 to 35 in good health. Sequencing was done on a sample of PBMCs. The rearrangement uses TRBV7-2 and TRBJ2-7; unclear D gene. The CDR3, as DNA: TGTGCCAGCAGCCCTGCCTGGGGTTCCTACGAGCAGTACTTC. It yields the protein CASSPAWGSYEQYF.